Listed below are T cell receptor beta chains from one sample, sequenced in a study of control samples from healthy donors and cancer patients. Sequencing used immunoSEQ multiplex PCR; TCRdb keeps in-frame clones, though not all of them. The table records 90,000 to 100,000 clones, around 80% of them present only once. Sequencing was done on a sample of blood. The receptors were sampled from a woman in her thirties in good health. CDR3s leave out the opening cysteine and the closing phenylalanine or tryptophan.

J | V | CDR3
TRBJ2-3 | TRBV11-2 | ASSLTQGKDTQY
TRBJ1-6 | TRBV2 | ASSVNSPLH
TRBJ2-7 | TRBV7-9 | ASSLGGPWQY
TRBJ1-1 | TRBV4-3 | ASSQEAWGGLNTEAF
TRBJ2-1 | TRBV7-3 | ASSLHAGGSYEQF
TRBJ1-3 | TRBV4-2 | ASSARREVNTIY
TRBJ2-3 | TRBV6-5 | ASSSSSGGPPDTQY
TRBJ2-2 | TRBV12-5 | ASGFQGNTGELF
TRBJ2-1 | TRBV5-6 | ASSSEGFAYNEQF
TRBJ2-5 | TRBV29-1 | SAAGDQETQY
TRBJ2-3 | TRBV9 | ASSPSAGGGARDTQY
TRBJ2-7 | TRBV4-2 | ASSQDIIYEQY
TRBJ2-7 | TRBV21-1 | ASSKQRDTSGGPPSSYEQY
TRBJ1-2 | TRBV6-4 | ASSKEGQGVGYT
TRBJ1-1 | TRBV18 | ASSPNTGMTINTEAF
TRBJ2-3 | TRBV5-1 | ASSSLAGADTQY
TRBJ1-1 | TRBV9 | ASSMGQGSTEAF
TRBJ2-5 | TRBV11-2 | ASSEPRQGVRETQY
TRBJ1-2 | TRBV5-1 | ASSFQGGNYGYT
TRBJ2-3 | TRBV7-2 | ASSLAQALTDTQY
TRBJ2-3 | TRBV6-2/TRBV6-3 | ASSPALVSTDTQY
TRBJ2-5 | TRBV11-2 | ASSYRGRETQY
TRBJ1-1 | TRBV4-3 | ASSQNIDSGVTEAF
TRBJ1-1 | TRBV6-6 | ASRNTGVEGTEAF
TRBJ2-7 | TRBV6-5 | ASRVNRYTYEQY
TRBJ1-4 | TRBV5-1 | ASSLDPGAGKLF
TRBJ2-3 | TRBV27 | ASSQSGTFSSTDTQY
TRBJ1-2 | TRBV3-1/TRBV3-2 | ASSQDRERRYGYT
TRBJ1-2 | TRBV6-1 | ASSEPRGLGNYGYT
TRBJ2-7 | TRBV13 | ASTSGPGLAGEQY
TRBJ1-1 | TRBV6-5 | ASTVQGANTEAF
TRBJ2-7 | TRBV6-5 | ASSRTGSSYEQY
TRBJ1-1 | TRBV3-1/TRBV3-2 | ASSQSRTVNTEAF
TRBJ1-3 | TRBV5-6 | ASSLNWWDGNTIY
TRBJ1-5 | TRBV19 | ASTHQGQGGYKYQPQH
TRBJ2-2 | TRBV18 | ASSPPGGVTGELF
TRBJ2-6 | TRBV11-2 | AGRQRDHTSGANVLT
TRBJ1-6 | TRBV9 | ASSVVAGGRSPLH
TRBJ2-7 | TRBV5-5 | ASSLIGGSYEQY
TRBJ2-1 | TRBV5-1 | ASSLTSGEYNEQF
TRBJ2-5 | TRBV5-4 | ASSLVGSQETQY